The clone carrying this T cell receptor beta chain was seen repeatedly, ten times or more. The data are from a study of T-cell reconstitution after alpha-beta-depleted transplantation in children. As it was prepared, the TCRbeta library received unique molecular identifiers. MiXCR, applied by TCRdb to the PCR reads, yields one record per CDR3 protein. The sample has about 230,000 distinct CDR3 sequences, about 11% seen once. The material sequenced was PBMCs from the stem cell graft donor, taken from the stem cell graft. The TCR originated in a human donor who donated a stem cell graft to a child with acute lymphoblastic leukemia.

The CDR3 reads CASSRQTYGYTF. The CDR3 region has the DNA TGTGCCAGCAGCCGACAGACCTATGGCTACACCTTC. The chain couples TRBV6-7 to TRBJ1-2, with D possibly TRBD1 on 5 matching bases. TRBV6-7 is classed as an ORF, of uncertain function. CDR3 size: 12 residues. V was shortened by 6 bases and J by 4 bases, with 9 bases between the two germline ends.